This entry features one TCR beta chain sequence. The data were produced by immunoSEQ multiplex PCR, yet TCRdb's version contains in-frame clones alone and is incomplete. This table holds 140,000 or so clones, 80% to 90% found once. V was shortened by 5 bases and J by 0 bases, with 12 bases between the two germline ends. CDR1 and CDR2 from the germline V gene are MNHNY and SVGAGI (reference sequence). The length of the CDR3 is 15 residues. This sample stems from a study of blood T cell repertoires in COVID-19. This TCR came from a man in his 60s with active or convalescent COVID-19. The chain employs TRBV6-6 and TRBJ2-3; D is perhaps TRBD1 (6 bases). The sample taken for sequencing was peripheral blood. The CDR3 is CASSPRQESTDTQYF. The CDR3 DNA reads TGTGCCAGCAGTCCCCGACAGGAGAGCACAGATACGCAGTATTTT.